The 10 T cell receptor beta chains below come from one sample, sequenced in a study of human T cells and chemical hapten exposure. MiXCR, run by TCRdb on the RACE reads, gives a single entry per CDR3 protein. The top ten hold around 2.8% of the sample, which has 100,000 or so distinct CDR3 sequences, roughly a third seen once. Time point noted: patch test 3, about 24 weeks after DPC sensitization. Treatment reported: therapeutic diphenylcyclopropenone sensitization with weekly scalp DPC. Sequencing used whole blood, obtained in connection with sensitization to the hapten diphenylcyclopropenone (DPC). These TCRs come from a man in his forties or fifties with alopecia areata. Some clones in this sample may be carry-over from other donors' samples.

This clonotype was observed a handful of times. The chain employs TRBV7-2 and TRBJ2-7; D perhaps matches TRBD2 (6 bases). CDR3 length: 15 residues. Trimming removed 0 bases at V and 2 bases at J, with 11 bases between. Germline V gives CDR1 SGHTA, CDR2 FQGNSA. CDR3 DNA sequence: TGTGCCAGCAGCTTAGCCCTTTCGGGGGCCTACGAGCAGTACTTC. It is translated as CASSLALSGAYEQYF.

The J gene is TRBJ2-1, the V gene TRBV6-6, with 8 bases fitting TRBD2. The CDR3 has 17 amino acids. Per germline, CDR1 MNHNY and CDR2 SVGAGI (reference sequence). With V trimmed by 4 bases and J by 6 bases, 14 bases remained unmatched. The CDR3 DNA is TGTGCCAGCAGTTTCGACCAGCGGGGGTGGGCGGTCAATGAGCAGTTCTTC. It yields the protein CASSFDQRGWAVNEQFF.

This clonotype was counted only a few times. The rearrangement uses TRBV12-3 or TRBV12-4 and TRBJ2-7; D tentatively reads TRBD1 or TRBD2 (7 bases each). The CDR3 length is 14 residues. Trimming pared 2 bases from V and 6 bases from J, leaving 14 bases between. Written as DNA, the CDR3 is TGTGCCAGCAGTTTACTGACAGGGAGGGCCGAGCAGTACGTC. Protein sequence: CASSLLTGRAEQYV.

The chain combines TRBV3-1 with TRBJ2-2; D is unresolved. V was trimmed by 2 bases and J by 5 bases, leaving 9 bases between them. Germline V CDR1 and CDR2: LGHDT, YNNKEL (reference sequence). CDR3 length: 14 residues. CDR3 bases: TGTGCCAGCAGCCAAAAATTCCGTACCGGGGAGCTGTTTTTT. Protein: CASSQKFRTGELFF. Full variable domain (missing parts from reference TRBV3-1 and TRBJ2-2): DTAVSQTPKYLVTQMGNDKSIKCEQNLGHDTMYWYKQDSKKFLKIMFSYNNKELIINETVPNRFSPKSPDKAHLNLHINSLELGDSAVYFCASSQKFRTGELFFGEGSRLTVL.

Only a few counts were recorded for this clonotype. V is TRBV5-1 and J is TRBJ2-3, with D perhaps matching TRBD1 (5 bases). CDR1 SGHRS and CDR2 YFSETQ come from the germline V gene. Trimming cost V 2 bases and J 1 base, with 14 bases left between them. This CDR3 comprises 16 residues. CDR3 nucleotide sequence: TGCGCCAGCAGCTTCCTTCAGGGTGTCGGCACAGATACGCAGTATTTT. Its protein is CASSFLQGVGTDTQYF.

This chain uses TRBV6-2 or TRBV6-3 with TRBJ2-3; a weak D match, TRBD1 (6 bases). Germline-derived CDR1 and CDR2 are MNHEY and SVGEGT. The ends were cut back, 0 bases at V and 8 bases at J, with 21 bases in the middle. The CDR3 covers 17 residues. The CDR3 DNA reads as TGTGCCAGCAGTTACTCGAAAGGACAGTTAGAAGCAGGTACGCAGTATTTT. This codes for CASSYSKGQLEAGTQYF.

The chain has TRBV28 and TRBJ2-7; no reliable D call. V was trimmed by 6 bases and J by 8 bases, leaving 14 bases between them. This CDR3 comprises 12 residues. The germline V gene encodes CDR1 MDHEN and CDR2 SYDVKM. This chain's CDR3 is CASSLDLGKQYF. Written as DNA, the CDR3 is TGTGCCAGCAGCCTGGACCTGGGAAAGCAGTACTTC.

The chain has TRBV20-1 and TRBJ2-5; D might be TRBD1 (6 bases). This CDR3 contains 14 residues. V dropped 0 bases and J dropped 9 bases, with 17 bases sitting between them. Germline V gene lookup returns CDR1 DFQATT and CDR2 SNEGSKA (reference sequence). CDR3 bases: TGCAGTGCTAGAGAGGCCCAGGGGCCCAAGGCCCAGTACTTC. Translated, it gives CSAREAQGPKAQYF.

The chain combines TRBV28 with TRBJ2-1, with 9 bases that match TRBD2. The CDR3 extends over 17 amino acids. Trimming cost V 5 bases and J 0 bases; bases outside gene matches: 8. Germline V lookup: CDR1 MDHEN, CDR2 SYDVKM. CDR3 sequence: CASSISLAGFSYNEQFF. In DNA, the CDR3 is TGTGCCAGCAGTATAAGCCTAGCGGGATTCTCCTACAATGAGCAGTTCTTC.

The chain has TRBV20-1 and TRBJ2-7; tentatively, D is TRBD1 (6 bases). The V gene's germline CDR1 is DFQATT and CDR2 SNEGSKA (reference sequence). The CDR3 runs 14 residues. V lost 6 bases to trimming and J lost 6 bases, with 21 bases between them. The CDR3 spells CSATTGTSYLEQYF. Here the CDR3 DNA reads TGCAGTGCGACTACAGGGACCAGTTATCTCGAGCAGTACTTC.